The T cell receptor beta chain described here comes from a study of beta chain features in type 1 diabetes. Expressed TCRB transcripts were sequenced because the entire RNA isolate underwent reverse transcription. The method was immunoSEQ multiplex PCR; TCRdb's version includes in-frame clones alone and lacks a portion of them. Here the sample spans hundreds of thousands of clones, about 14% being singletons. Looked up from germline, CDR1 is SGHRS and CDR2 is YFSETQ. The CDR3 has 14 amino acids. V was trimmed by 0 bases and J by 0 bases, leaving 5 bases between them. A heparinised blood draw that averaged roughly 100 mL was obtained once from each donor. This clone was recorded a few times. The target antigen is unknown. Study-level results: When Type 1 diabetes patients were examined, their TCRB CDR3s proved moderately but significantly shorter in all four CD4+ subsets.

The chain employs TRBV5-1 and TRBJ2-3, with D uncertain. The sample was naive CD4+ T cells from blood. This TCR came from a man younger than 35 with type 1 diabetes. CDR3 amino acids: CASSLVVSTDTQYF. The DNA for the CDR3 is TGCGCCAGCAGCTTGGTAGTAAGCACAGATACGCAGTATTTT.